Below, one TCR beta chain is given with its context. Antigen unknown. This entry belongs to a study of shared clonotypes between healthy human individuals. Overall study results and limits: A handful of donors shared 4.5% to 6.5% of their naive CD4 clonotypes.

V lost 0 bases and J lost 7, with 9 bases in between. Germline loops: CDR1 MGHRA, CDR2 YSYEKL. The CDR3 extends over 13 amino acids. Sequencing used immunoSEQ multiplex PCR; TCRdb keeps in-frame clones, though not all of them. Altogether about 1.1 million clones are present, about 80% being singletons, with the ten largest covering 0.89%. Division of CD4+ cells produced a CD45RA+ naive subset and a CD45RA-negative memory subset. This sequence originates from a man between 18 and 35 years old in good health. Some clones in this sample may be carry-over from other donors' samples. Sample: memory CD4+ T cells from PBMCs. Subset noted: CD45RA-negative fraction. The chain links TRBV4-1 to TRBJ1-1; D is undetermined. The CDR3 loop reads CASSQDRDGEAFF. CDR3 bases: TGCGCCAGCAGCCAAGATCGCGACGGTGAAGCTTTCTTT.